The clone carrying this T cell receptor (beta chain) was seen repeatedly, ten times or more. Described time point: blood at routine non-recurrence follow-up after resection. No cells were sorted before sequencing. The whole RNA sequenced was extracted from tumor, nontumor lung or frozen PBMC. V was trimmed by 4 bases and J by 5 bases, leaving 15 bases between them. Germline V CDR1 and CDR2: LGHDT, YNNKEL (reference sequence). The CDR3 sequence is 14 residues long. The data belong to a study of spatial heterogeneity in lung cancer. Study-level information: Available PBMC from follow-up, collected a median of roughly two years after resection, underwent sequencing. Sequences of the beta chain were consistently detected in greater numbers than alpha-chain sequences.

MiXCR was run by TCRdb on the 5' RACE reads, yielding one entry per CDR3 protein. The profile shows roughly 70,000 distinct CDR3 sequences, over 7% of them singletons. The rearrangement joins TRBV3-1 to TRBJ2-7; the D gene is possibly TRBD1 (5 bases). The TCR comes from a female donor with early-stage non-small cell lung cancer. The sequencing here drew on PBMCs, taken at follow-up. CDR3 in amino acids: CASSLMTARHEQYF. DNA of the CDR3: TGTGCCAGCAGCCTGATGACAGCACGCCACGAGCAGTACTTC.